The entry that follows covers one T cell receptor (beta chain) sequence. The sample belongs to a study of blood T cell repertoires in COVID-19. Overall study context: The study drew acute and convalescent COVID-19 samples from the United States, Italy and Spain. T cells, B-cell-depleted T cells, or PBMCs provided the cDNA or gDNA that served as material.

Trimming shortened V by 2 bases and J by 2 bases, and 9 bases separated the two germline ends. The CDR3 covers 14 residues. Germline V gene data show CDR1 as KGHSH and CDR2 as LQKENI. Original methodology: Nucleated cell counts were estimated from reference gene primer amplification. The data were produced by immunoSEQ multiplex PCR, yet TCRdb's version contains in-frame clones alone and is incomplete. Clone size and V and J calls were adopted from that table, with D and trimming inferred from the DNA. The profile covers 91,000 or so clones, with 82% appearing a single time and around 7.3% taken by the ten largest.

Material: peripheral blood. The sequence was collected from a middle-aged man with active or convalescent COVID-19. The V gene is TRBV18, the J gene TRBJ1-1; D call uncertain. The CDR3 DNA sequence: TGTGCCAGCTCACCAAGACGGGTCAACACTGAAGCTTTCTTT. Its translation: CASSPRRVNTEAFF. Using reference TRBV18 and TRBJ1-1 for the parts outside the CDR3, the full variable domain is NAGVMQNPRHLVRRRGQEARLRCSPMKGHSHVYWYRQLPEEGLKFMVYLQKENIIDESGMPKERFSAEFPKEGPSILRIQQVVRGDSAAYFCASSPRRVNTEAFFGQGTRLTVV.